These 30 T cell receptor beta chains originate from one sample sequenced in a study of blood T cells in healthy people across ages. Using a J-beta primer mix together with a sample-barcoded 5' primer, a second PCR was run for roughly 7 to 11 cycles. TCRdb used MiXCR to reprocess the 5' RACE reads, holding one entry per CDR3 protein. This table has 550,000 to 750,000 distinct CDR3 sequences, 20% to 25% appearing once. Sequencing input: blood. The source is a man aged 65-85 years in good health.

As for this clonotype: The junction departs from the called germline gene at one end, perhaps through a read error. CDR3 sequence reads: CSVGQGAYGQYF. Here the CDR3 DNA reads TGCAGCGTTGGACAGGGAGCCTACGGGCAGTACTTC. This chain links TRBV29-1 with TRBJ2-7; 7 bases map to TRBD1. This CDR3 comprises 12 residues. Germline V gene sequence: CDR1 SQVTM, CDR2 ANQGSEA.

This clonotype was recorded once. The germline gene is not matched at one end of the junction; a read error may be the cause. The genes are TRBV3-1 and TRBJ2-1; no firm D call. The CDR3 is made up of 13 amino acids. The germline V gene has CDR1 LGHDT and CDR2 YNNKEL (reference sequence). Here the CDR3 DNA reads TGTGCCACACCCAGCACGCAAGGGAATGAGCTGTTCTTC. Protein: CATPSTQGNELFF.

CDR3 region: CASSLTSSGRQGPETQYF. CDR3 in DNA: TGTGCCAGCAGCTTAACGTCTAGCGGGAGACAAGGGCCAGAGACCCAGTACTTC. The chain uses TRBV7-8 and TRBJ2-5, with 10 bases that match TRBD2. Germline V gene data show CDR1 as SGHVS and CDR2 as FQNEAQ. J was trimmed by 4 bases and V by 2 bases; bases with no gene match: 13. This CDR3 spans 18 amino acids.

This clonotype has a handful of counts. The CDR3 sequence: CAISESKAGRYNEQFF. The CDR3 nucleotides read TGTGCCATCAGTGAGTCGAAGGCGGGGCGGTACAATGAGCAGTTCTTC. The genes are TRBV10-3 and TRBJ2-5; possibly TRBD2 for D (6 bases). The J call could be wrong; TRBJ2-1 is a better fit for the DNA end. Germline V gene lookup returns CDR1 ENHRY and CDR2 SYGVKD. The CDR3 is 16 residues long.

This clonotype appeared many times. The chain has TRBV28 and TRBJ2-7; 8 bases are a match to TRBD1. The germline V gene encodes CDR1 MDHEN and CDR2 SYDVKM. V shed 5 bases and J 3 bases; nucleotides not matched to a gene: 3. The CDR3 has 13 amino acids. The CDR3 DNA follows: TGTGCCAGCAGTAGACAGGGGTTCTACGAGCAGTACTTC. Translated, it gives CASSRQGFYEQYF. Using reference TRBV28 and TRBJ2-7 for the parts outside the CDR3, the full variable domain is DVKVTQSSRYLVKRTGEKVFLECVQDMDHENMFWYRQDPGLGLRLIYFSYDVKMKEKGDIPEGYSVSREKKERFSLILESASTNQTSMYLCASSRQGFYEQYFGPGTRLTVT.

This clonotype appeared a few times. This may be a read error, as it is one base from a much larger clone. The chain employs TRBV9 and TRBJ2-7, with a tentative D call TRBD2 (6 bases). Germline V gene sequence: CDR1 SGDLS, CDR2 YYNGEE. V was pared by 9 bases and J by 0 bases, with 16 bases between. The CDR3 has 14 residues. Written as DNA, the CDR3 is TGTGCCAACAGTCCTAGGCGGGACTCCTACGAGCAGTACTTC. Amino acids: CANSPRRDSYEQYF.

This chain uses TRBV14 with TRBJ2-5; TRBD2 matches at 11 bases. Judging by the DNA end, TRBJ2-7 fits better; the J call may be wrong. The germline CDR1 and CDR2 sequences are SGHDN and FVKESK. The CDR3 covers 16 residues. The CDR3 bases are TGTGCCAGCAGCCCGACCGCACTAGCGGGGGACTACGAGCAGTACTTC. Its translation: CASSPTALAGDYEQYF.

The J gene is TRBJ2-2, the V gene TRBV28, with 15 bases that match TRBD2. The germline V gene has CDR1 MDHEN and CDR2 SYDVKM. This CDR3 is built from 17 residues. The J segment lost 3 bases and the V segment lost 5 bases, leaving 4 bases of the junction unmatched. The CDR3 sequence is CASSLGLAGGDTGELFF. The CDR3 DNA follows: TGTGCCAGCAGTCTTGGACTAGCGGGAGGGGACACCGGGGAGCTGTTTTTT.

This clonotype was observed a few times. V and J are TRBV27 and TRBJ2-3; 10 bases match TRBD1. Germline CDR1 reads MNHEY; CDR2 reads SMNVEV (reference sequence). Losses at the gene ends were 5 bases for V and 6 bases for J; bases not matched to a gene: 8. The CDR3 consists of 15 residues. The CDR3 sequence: CASSVDRGFADTQYF. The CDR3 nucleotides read TGTGCCAGCAGTGTGGACAGGGGGTTTGCGGATACGCAGTATTTT.

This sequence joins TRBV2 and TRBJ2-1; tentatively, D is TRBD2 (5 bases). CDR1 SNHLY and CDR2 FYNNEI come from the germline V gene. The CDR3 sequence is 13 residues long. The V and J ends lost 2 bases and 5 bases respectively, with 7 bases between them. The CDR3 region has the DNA TGTGCCAGCAGTGAATACGGGAACAATGAGCAGTTCTTC. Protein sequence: CASSEYGNNEQFF.

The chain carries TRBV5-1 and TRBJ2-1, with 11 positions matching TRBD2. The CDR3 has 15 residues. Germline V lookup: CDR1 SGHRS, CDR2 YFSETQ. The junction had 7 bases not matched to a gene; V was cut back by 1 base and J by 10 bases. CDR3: CASSLFNSGRGEQFF. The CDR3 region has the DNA TGCGCCAGCAGCTTGTTTAATAGCGGGAGGGGGGAGCAGTTCTTC. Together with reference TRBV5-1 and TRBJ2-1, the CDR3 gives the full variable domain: KAGVTQTPRYLIKTRGQQVTLSCSPISGHRSVSWYQQTPGQGLQFLFEYFSETQRNKGNFPGRFSGRQFSNSRSEMNVSTLELGDSALYLCASSLFNSGRGEQFFGPGTRLTVL.

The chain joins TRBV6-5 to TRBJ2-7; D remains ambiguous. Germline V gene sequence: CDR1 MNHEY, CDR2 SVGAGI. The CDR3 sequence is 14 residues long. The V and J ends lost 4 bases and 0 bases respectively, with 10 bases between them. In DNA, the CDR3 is TGTGCCAGCAGTTTGCGATTTAGCTCCTACGAGCAGTACTTC. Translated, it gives CASSLRFSSYEQYF.

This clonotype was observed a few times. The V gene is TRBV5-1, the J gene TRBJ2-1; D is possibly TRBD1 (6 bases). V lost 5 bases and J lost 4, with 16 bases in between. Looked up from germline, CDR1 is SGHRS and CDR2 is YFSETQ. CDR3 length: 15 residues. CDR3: CASSPTGQPYNEQFF. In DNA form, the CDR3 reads TGCGCCAGCAGTCCAACAGGACAGCCTTACAATGAGCAGTTCTTC.

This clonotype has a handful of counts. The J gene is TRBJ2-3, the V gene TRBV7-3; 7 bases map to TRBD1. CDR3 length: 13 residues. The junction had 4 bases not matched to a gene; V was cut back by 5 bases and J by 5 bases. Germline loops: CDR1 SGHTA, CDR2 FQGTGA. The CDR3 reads CASSPDRKDTQYF. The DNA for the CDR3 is TGTGCCAGCAGCCCGGACAGGAAAGATACGCAGTATTTT.

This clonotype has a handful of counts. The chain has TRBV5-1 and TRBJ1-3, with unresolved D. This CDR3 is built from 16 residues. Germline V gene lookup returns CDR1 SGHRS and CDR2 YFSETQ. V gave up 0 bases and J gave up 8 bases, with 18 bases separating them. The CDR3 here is CASSLGSAAARDTIYF. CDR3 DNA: TGCGCCAGCAGCTTGGGTTCCGCCGCGGCCAGAGACACCATATATTTT.

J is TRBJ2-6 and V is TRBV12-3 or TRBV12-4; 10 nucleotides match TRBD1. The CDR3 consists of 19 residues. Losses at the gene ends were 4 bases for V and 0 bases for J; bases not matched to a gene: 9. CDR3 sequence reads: CASSSNVGQGGSGANVLTF. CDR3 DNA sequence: TGTGCCAGCAGTTCAAATGTAGGACAGGGGGGCTCTGGGGCCAACGTCCTGACTTTC.

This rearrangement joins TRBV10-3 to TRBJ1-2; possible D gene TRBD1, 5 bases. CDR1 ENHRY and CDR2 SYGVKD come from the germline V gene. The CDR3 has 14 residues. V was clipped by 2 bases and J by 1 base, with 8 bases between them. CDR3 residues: CAISEQGFNYGYTF. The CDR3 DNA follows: TGTGCCATCAGTGAGCAGGGTTTTAACTATGGCTACACCTTC.

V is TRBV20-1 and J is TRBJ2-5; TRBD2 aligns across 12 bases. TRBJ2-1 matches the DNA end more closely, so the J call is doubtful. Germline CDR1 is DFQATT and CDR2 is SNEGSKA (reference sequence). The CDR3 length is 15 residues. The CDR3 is CSATKGLAGGNEQFF. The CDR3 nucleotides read TGCAGTGCCACAAAGGGGCTAGCGGGGGGGAATGAGCAGTTCTTC.

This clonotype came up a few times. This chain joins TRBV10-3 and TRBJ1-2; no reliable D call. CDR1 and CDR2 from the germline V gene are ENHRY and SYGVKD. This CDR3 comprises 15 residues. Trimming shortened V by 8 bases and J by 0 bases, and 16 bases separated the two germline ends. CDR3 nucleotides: TGTGCCATCCCCCAGGCCCTCCCAGCTAACTATGGCTACACCTTC. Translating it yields CAIPQALPANYGYTF.

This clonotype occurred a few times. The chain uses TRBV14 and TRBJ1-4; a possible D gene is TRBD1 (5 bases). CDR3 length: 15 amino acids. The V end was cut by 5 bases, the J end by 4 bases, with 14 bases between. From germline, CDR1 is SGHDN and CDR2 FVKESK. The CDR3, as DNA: TGTGCCAGCAGCTCCCGGGACCGTGTTAATGAAAAACTGTTTTTT. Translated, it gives CASSSRDRVNEKLFF.

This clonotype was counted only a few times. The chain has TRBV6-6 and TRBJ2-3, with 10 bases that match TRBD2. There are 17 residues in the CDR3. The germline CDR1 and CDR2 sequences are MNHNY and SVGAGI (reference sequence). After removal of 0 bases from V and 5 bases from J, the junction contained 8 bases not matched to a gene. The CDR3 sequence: CASSYSRGTSDGDTQYF. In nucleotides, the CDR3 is TGTGCCAGCAGTTACTCGAGGGGGACTAGCGACGGAGATACGCAGTATTTT.

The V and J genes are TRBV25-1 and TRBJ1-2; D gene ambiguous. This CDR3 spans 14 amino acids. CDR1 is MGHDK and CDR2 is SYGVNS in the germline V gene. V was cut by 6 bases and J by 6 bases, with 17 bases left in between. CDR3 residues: CASSDRAGYDGYTF. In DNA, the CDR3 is TGTGCCAGCAGCGACCGGGCAGGATATGATGGCTACACCTTC.

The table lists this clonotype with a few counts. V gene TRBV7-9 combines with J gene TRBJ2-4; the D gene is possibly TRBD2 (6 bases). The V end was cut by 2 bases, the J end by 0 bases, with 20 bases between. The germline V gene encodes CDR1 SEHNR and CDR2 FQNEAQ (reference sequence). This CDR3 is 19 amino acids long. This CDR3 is CASSLFVMGRSLAKNIQYF. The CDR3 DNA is TGTGCCAGCAGCTTATTCGTGATGGGGAGGTCTTTAGCCAAAAACATTCAGTACTTC.

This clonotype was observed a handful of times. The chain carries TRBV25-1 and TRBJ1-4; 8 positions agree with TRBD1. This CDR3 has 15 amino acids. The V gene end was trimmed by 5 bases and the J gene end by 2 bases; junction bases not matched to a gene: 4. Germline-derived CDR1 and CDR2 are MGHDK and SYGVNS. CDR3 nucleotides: TGTGCCAGCAGTTCTTCAGGGGGCACTAATGAAAAACTGTTTTTT. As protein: CASSSSGGTNEKLFF.

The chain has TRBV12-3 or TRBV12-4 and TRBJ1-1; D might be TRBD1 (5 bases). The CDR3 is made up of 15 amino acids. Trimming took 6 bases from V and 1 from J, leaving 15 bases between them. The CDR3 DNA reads TGTGCCAGCAGCCCTTGGGACGGGAAGAACACTGAAGCTTTCTTT. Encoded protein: CASSPWDGKNTEAFF.

The chain's CDR3 is CSARATSGRASTCEQYF. CDR3 bases: TGCAGTGCTAGAGCTACTAGCGGGAGGGCTAGTACCTGCGAGCAGTACTTC. The V gene is TRBV20-1, the J gene TRBJ2-7, with 13 nucleotides matching TRBD2. CDR1 and CDR2 from the germline V gene are DFQATT and SNEGSKA (reference sequence). The V gene end was trimmed by 1 base and the J gene end by 6 bases; junction bases not matched to a gene: 12. This CDR3 contains 17 residues.

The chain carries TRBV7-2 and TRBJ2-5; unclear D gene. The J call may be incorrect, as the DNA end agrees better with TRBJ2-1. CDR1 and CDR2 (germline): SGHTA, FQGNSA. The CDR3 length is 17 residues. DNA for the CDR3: TGTGCCAGCAGCTTCCCCCGATTACCTCCCCGGGACAATGAGCAGTTCTTC. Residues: CASSFPRLPPRDNEQFF.

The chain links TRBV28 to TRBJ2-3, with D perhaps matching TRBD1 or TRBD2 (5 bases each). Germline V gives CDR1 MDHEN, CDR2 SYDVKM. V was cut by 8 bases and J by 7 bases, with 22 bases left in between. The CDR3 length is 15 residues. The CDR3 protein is CASGGWSGSGNTQYF. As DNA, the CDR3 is TGTGCCAGCGGGGGATGGTCGGGAAGTGGGAATACGCAGTATTTT.

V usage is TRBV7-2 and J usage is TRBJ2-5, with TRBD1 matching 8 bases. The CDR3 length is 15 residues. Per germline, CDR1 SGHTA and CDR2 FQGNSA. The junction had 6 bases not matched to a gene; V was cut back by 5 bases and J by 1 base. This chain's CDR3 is CASSPTGGTQETQYF. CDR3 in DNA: TGTGCCAGCAGCCCCACAGGGGGAACCCAAGAGACCCAGTACTTC. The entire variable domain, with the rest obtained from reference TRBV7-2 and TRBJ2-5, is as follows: GAGVSQSPSNKVTEKGKDVELRCDPISGHTALYWYRQSLGQGLEFLIYFQGNSAPDKSGLPSDRFSAERTGGSVSTLTIQRTQQEDSAVYLCASSPTGGTQETQYFGPGTRLLVL.

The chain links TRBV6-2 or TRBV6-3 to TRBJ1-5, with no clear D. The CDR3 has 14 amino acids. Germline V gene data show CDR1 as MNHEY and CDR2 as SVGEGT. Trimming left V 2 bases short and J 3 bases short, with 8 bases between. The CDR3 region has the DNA TGTGCCAGCAGTTACGACGGTCTCAATCAGCCCCAGCATTTT. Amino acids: CASSYDGLNQPQHF.